The sequence of this T cell receptor (beta chain) was determined in a study of T cells in Graves' hyperthyroidism and ophthalmopathy. As for the study in general: Any treatment followed the collection of peripheral blood at initial diagnosis. Findings and limits, study-wide: Blood also carried most thyroid clonotypes expanded above 0.001.

Germline V CDR1 and CDR2: MGHDK, SYGVNS. The CDR3 loop spans 12 amino acids. RNA transcripts were the template for amplifying TCR beta CDR3 regions. The TCR CDR3 was amplified in a first-round RT-PCR using the HTBI primer set. TCRdb redid the calling of the multiplex PCR reads with MiXCR, one entry per CDR3 protein. The table has around 620,000 distinct CDR3 sequences, 16% seen once; the top ten hold 3.5% to 4%. Participants, patients aged 18 to 65, had newly diagnosed hyperthyroidism with a duration under 2 months. With respect to this clonotype: No antigen is known for it. At one end the junction does not follow the germline gene, possibly because of a read error.

Sequencing used blood. This TCR was sampled from a woman under 40 with Graves' hyperthyroidism. The chain has TRBV25-1 and TRBJ2-1; D uncertain. The DNA of the CDR3 is TGTGCCAGCCGTGAGACCTACAATGAGCAGTTCTTC. Residues: CASRETYNEQFF.